This T cell receptor (beta chain) was observed in a study of human T cells and chemical hapten exposure. Time point described: patch test 1, 2 weeks after DPC sensitization. Treatment of the sample: therapeutic diphenylcyclopropenone sensitization with weekly scalp DPC. Trimming cost V 10 bases and J 5 bases; bases outside gene matches: 8. Germline CDR1 and CDR2: MNHEY and SVGEGT. The CDR3 loop spans 14 amino acids. Using its own MiXCR run on the RACE reads, TCRdb lists one record per CDR3 protein. The table lists tens of thousands of distinct CDR3 sequences, 32% of them singletons, with roughly 9.8% in the top ten. This clonotype has just a few counts.

The chain is built from TRBV6-2 or TRBV6-3 and TRBJ2-1; 10 positions match TRBD2. This sample comprised whole blood, obtained in connection with sensitization to the hapten diphenylcyclopropenone (DPC). The TCR was taken from a man aged 35 to 55 with alopecia areata. Some clones in this sample may be carry-over from other donors' samples. The chain's CDR3 is CATALAGGNNEQFF. The CDR3 region has the DNA TGTGCCACCGCCTTAGCGGGAGGTAACAATGAGCAGTTCTTC.